The 18 T cell receptor beta chains reported below all come from one sample, sequenced in a study of T cells after yellow fever vaccination. Via MiXCR, TCRdb re-called the 5' RACE reads, giving one row per CDR3 protein. The data contain about 500,000 distinct CDR3 sequences, 17% of them seen just once; the ten biggest clones take up 15% to 20%. Specimen: PBMCs, collected 5 days after the first yellow fever vaccination. All receptors derive from a young man who received the YFV17D yellow fever vaccine.

J is TRBJ1-1 and V is TRBV30; TRBD1 aligns across 8 bases. This CDR3 spans 13 amino acids. The germline gives CDR1 GTSNPN, CDR2 SVGIG (reference sequence). Germline trimming cut 0 bases from V and 10 bases from J; bases unmatched to any gene: 7. The CDR3: CAWSVPGGVRAFF. In DNA form, the CDR3 reads TGTGCCTGGAGTGTACCAGGGGGCGTGCGAGCTTTCTTT.

This clonotype was seen more than once but under ten times. V and J are TRBV5-1 and TRBJ2-3; 9 positions agree with TRBD2. This CDR3 comprises 15 residues. The V gene's germline CDR1 is SGHRS and CDR2 YFSETQ. V dropped 5 bases and J dropped 4; count of bases not matched to a gene: 8. The CDR3 loop is CASRLMSGGSDTQYF. The CDR3, as DNA: TGCGCCAGCAGGTTGATGAGCGGGGGGTCAGATACGCAGTATTTT. Looking up the rest from reference TRBV5-1 and TRBJ2-3 gives the full variable domain: KAGVTQTPRYLIKTRGQQVTLSCSPISGHRSVSWYQQTPGQGLQFLFEYFSETQRNKGNFPGRFSGRQFSNSRSEMNVSTLELGDSALYLCASRLMSGGSDTQYFGPGTRLTVL.

The chain combines TRBV9 with TRBJ1-1, with 7 positions matching TRBD1. The CDR3 length is 17 residues. V lost 4 bases, J lost 0 bases, and 12 bases stayed unmatched. Germline V gives CDR1 SGDLS, CDR2 YYNGEE. The CDR3 nucleotides are TGTGCCAGCAGCCCCAGGGGGGACAGTTGGATGAACACTGAAGCTTTCTTT. Its translation: CASSPRGDSWMNTEAFF.

This clonotype was seen a handful of times. The rearrangement uses TRBV3-1 and TRBJ1-2; D may be TRBD1 (6 bases). The V gene lost 1 base and the J gene lost 8 bases, with 20 bases spanning the gap. This CDR3 comprises 16 residues. Germline V lookup: CDR1 LGHDT, CDR2 YNNKEL (reference sequence). The CDR3 protein is CASSQGVATGLKGYTF. CDR3 DNA: TGTGCCAGCAGCCAAGGGGTCGCAACAGGGCTAAAGGGCTACACCTTC.

This clonotype came up a few times. The rearrangement uses TRBV20-1 and TRBJ2-1, with 7 bases aligning to TRBD1. The V gene end was trimmed by 3 bases and the J gene end by 4 bases; junction bases not matched to a gene: 3. Germline assignment: CDR1 DFQATT and CDR2 SNEGSKA (reference sequence). The CDR3 has 13 residues. In DNA, the CDR3 is TGCAGTGCTAGGAAGGACAGGTACAATGAGCAGTTCTTC. Translation gives CSARKDRYNEQFF.

V is TRBV6-1 and J is TRBJ2-2; 9 nucleotides align to TRBD1. This CDR3 has 15 amino acids. CDR1 is MNHNS, CDR2 SASEGT, per germline. The V gene end was trimmed by 8 bases and the J gene end by 4 bases; junction bases not matched to a gene: 8. The CDR3 reads CASRIQGAGTGELFF. The CDR3 coding sequence is TGTGCCAGCCGGATACAGGGGGCGGGCACCGGGGAGCTGTTTTTT.

The table lists this clonotype with many counts. The rearrangement links TRBV19 to TRBJ2-5; D uncertain. Germline V lookup: CDR1 LNHDA, CDR2 SQIVND (reference sequence). Trimming shortened V by 4 bases and J by 0 bases, and 3 bases separated the two germline ends. This CDR3 is 12 amino acids long. CDR3 protein: CASSKDQETQYF. The CDR3 DNA follows: TGTGCCAGTAGTAAGGACCAAGAGACCCAGTACTTC.

This clonotype appeared a few times. In DNA form, the CDR3 reads TGCAGCGGTTCCGGTAGCGATGGCTACACCTTC. Protein product: CSGSGSDGYTF. This chain uses TRBV29-1 with TRBJ1-2; the D is unclear. From germline, CDR1 is SQVTM and CDR2 ANQGSEA. The CDR3 has 11 residues. V was cut by 7 bases and J by 6 bases, with 12 bases left in between.

The rearrangement links TRBV19 to TRBJ1-1; D call uncertain. Trimming shortened V by 3 bases and J by 1 base, and 6 bases separated the two germline ends. CDR1 is LNHDA and CDR2 is SQIVND in the germline V gene (reference sequence). This CDR3 has 13 residues. CDR3 coding DNA: TGTGCCAGTAGTATGCAAGGGAACACTGAAGCTTTCTTT. Translating it yields CASSMQGNTEAFF.

This clonotype has only a few counts. J is TRBJ2-4 and V is TRBV6-5, with a weak D call TRBD1 (5 bases). CDR3 length: 13 residues. Per the germline V gene, CDR1 is MNHEY and CDR2 is SVGAGI. Trimming removed 4 bases at V and 6 bases at J, with 10 bases between. CDR3 DNA sequence: TGTGCCAGCAGTTTAGACAGATTAAACATTCAGTACTTC. Its translation is CASSLDRLNIQYF.

A few counts support this clonotype. The chain has TRBV7-3 and TRBJ2-7; TRBD2 matches at 8 bases. Trimming took 5 bases from V and 7 from J; bases not matched to a gene: 10. Germline CDR1 is SGHTA and CDR2 is FQGTGA. The CDR3 runs 14 residues. The CDR3 sequence: CASSRGGHTEEQYF. CDR3 DNA sequence: TGTGCCAGCAGCCGGGGGGGACACACGGAGGAGCAGTACTTC.

This sequence joins TRBV6-4 and TRBJ1-6; D is perhaps TRBD1 (5 bases). With 3 bases removed from V and 9 bases from J, the gap between germline ends came to 12 bases. The length of the CDR3 is 14 residues. The germline V gene has CDR1 MRHNA and CDR2 SNTAGT. Here the CDR3 reads CASSEGTRGSPLHF. The CDR3 nucleotides are TGTGCCAGCAGTGAAGGGACCAGAGGTTCACCCCTCCACTTT.

The table lists this clonotype with a few counts. CDR3 bases: TGTGCCAGCAGCTTAGCGCCCGCCGGTTTTAACGAGCAGTACTTC. This encodes CASSLAPAGFNEQYF. This chain joins TRBV7-6 and TRBJ2-7; D is uncertain. The germline gives CDR1 SGHVS, CDR2 FNYEAQ. V was cut by 0 bases and J by 5 bases, with 14 bases left in between. The CDR3 consists of 15 residues.

This clonotype has only a few counts. The chain has TRBV4-3 and TRBJ1-1; D not certain. This CDR3 comprises 15 residues. V lost 0 bases and J 4 bases, leaving 12 bases between the germline ends. Per the germline V gene, CDR1 is LGHNA and CDR2 is YSLEER. CDR3: CASSQDKGFPTEAFF. CDR3 DNA: TGCGCCAGCAGCCAAGATAAGGGTTTTCCCACTGAAGCTTTCTTT.

This chain joins TRBV7-2 and TRBJ2-3; D possibly uses TRBD1 or TRBD2 (6 bases each). From germline, CDR1 is SGHTA and CDR2 FQGNSA. V was pared by 4 bases and J by 9 bases, with 11 bases between. This CDR3 is built from 12 residues. CDR3 in DNA: TGTGCCAGCAGCTGGGAAGGGGGGACGCAGTATTTT. It codes for CASSWEGGTQYF.

This clonotype occurred a few times. V gene TRBV5-1 combines with J gene TRBJ2-1; D call uncertain. The germline gives CDR1 SGHRS, CDR2 YFSETQ. The CDR3 spans 14 residues. V lost 4 bases, J lost 0 bases, and 8 bases lay in between. CDR3 protein: CASSPAHSYNEQFF. The DNA of the CDR3 is TGCGCCAGCAGCCCGGCGCACTCCTACAATGAGCAGTTCTTC.

The gene calls are TRBV4-1 and TRBJ2-1; 10 positions match TRBD2. This CDR3 is built from 17 residues. Germline loops: CDR1 MGHRA, CDR2 YSYEKL. After removal of 3 bases from V and 0 bases from J, the junction contained 5 bases not matched to a gene. As DNA, the CDR3 is TGCGCCAGCAGCCATGCAGCGGGGGGGCTCTCCTACAATGAGCAGTTCTTC. Residues: CASSHAAGGLSYNEQFF.

This clonotype was observed a few times. V and J are TRBV18 and TRBJ2-1; either TRBD1 or TRBD2 may supply D (5 bases each). The CDR3 runs 16 residues. Germline-derived CDR1 and CDR2 are KGHSH and LQKENI. The germline V and J ends were trimmed by 0 bases and 8 bases, with 17 bases remaining between them. The CDR3 loop reads CASSPPGALSSDEQFF. The DNA for the CDR3 is TGTGCCAGCTCACCACCAGGGGCTTTGAGTAGCGATGAGCAGTTCTTC.